What follows is one T cell receptor beta chain and its context. Seattle researchers signed up patients amid active infection and tracked them longitudinally. The data belong to a study of blood T cell repertoires in COVID-19. Looking at the study overall: T cells, B-cell-depleted T cells, or PBMCs provided the cDNA or gDNA that served as material.

Per the authors' pipeline: Reference gene primer amplification gave estimated nucleated cell counts. TCRdb's copy holds only in-frame clones and misses some; the assay was immunoSEQ multiplex PCR. That table is the source of V, J and clone size, and D and trimming were worked out from the DNA. The table lists 250,000 or so clones, about 90% of them singletons, with less than 3.5% in the top ten. Sequences were obtained from peripheral blood. The origin of this receptor is a young man with COVID-19, enrolled during active disease.

The CDR3 loop reads CAWSSSILSGGYTF. CDR3 sequence (DNA): TGTGCCTGGAGTTCGAGTATCTTGTCGGGAGGCTACACCTTC. This chain joins TRBV30 and TRBJ1-2; D is uncertain. Germline assignment: CDR1 GTSNPN and CDR2 SVGIG (reference sequence). The CDR3 consists of 14 residues. Trimming removed 2 bases at V and 8 bases at J, with 18 bases between.